This TCR beta chain was retrieved from a study of T cells in Graves' hyperthyroidism and ophthalmopathy. Amplified TCR beta CDR3 regions derived from RNA transcripts. The study used the HTBI primer set for a first-round RT-PCR of the TCR CDR3. TCRdb called the multiplex PCR reads again in MiXCR, with one record for every CDR3 protein. The repertoire has 340,000 or so distinct CDR3 sequences, around 20% of them found once; the top ten carry about 50%. V shed 7 bases and J 0 bases; nucleotides not matched to a gene: 9. CDR1 and CDR2 (germline): MDHEN, SYDVKM. The CDR3 totals 18 residues. This clonotype has a count of ten or more.

V and J are TRBV28 and TRBJ1-6, with 10 bases fitting TRBD1. Sequences were obtained from blood. This receptor was obtained from a woman aged 45-65 years with Graves' hyperthyroidism. The CDR3 DNA sequence: TGTGCCAGCAATCTTGGACAGGGGGGAAGCTCCTATAATTCACCCCTCCACTTT. It is translated as CASNLGQGGSSYNSPLHF.